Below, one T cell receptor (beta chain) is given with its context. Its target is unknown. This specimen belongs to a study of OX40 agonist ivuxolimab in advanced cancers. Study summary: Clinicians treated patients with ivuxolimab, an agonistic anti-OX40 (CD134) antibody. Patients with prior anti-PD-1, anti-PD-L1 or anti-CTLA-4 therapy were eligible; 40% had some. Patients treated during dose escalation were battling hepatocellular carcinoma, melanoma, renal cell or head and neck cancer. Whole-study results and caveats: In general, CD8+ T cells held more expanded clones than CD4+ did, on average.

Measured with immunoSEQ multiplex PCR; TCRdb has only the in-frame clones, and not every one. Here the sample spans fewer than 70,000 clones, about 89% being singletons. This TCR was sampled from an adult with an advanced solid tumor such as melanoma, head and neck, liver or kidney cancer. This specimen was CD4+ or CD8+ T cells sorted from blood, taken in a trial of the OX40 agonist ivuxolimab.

CDR3 coding DNA: TGTGCCAGCAGCACACAGGGTTCAGAGACCCAGTACTTC. Encoded protein: CASSTQGSETQYF. J is TRBJ2-5 and V is TRBV7-2; D is possibly TRBD1 (6 bases). The V end lost 5 bases, the J end lost 4 bases, and 11 bases lay between the germline ends. Germline values: CDR1 SGHTA, CDR2 FQGNSA. The CDR3 extends over 13 amino acids.